This T cell receptor (beta chain) stems from a study of T cell responses to AZD1222 COVID-19 vaccine. Study results and caveats: With two AZD1222 doses given, Spike-specific TCR breadth and depth both rose. Donors in the cohort were predominantly white British and more often female, and clonal diversity was possibly underestimated.

Libraries were prepared by immunoSEQ multiplex PCR; TCRdb keeps only in-frame clonotypes and omits some of them. This sample yields fewer than 150,000 clones, of which 89% are seen a single time; approximately 9.8% belongs to the top ten. This CDR3 comprises 13 residues. In germline, CDR1 is LGHDT, CDR2 YNNKEL (reference sequence). V dropped 2 bases and J dropped 8 bases, with 10 bases sitting between them. Second-dose intervals near 4 or 12 weeks were combined. Concerning this clone itself: Its antigen is unidentified.

This material consisted of peripheral blood, taken 28 days after the second AZD1222 dose. This clonotype was obtained from an adult who received the AZD1222 COVID-19 vaccine. V usage is TRBV3-1 (or the pseudogene TRBV3-2) and J usage is TRBJ2-1; D possibly corresponds to TRBD2 (5 bases). CDR3 in DNA: TGTGCCAGCAGCCAATTTCTAGCACATGAGCAGTTCTTC. Encoded protein: CASSQFLAHEQFF.